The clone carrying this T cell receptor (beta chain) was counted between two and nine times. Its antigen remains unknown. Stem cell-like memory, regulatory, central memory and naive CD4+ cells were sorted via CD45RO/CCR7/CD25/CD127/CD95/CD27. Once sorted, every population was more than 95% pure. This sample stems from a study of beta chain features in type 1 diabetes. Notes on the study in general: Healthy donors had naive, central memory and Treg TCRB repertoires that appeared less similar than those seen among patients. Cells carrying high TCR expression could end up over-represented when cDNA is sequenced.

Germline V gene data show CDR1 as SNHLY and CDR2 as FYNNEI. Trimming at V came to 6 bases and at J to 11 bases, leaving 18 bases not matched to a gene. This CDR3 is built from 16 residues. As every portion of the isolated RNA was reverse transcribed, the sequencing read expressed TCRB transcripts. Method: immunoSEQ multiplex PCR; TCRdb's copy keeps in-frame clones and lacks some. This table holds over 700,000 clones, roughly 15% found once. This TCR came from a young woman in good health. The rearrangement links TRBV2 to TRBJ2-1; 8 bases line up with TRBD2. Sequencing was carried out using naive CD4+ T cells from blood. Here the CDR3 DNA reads TGTGCCAGCAGCCGAGGGGCAGGCGGGAGGAGTCTAAAGCAGTTCTTC. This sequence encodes CASSRGAGGRSLKQFF.